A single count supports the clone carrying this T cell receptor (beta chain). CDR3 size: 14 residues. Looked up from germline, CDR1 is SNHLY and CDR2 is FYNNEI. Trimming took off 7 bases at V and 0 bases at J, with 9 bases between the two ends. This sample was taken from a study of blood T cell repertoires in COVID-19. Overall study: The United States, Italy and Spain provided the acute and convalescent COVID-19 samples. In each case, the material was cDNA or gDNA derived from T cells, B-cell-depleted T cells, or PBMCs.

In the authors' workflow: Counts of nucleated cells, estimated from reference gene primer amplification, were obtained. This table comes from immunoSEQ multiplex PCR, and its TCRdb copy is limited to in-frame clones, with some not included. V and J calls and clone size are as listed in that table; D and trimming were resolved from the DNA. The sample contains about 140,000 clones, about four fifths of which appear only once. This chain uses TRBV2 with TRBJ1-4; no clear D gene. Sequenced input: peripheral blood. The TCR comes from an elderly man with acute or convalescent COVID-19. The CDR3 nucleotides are TGTGCCAGCATGCTGCTAACAACTAATGAAAAACTGTTTTTT. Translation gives CASMLLTTNEKLFF.